The sample holds a few counts of the clone carrying this T cell receptor beta chain. After removal of 4 bases from V and 0 bases from J, the junction contained 9 bases not matched to a gene. The CDR3 loop spans 18 amino acids. CDR1 LGHNA and CDR2 YNFKEQ come from the germline V gene. The sample originates from a study of T-cell reconstitution after alpha-beta-depleted transplantation in children. Unique molecular identifiers were incorporated during preparation of the TCRbeta library. TCRdb analysed the PCR reads with MiXCR anew, one entry per CDR3 protein. The sample lists more than 200,000 distinct CDR3 sequences; more than 20% were seen once.

The TCR sequence derives from a female patient aged 2-10 years who had a stem cell transplant for congenital amegakaryocytic thrombocytopenia, so the T cells may come from the graft donor. The sample consisted of PBMCs, mostly from graft donor cells, taken 360 days after TCRalphabeta/CD19-depleted stem cell transplant. This rearrangement joins TRBV4-2 to TRBJ2-1; TRBD2 matches 10 bases. The CDR3 spells CASSPGLAEMSSYNEQFF. The CDR3 coding sequence is TGTGCCAGCAGCCCCGGACTAGCGGAAATGAGCTCCTACAATGAGCAGTTCTTC.